Shown below are 30 T cell receptor beta chains from a single sample sequenced in a study of T cell responses to AZD1222 COVID-19 vaccine. Generated by immunoSEQ multiplex PCR, the TCRdb table keeps only in-frame clones and is missing some. The sample lists around 110,000 clones, 75% to 90% occurring once. Sequencing was performed on peripheral blood, taken on day 0 of MenACWY control vaccination. The receptors stem from an adult in good health.

The chain is built from TRBV7-9 and TRBJ1-6, with D uncertain. Germline V lookup: CDR1 SEHNR, CDR2 FQNEAQ (reference sequence). Trimming pared 4 bases from V and 2 bases from J, leaving 3 bases between. The CDR3 has 13 amino acids. Written as DNA, the CDR3 is TGTGCCAGCAGCTGGACCTATAATTCACCCCTCCACTTT. It specifies CASSWTYNSPLHF.

The chain carries TRBV5-4 and TRBJ1-3; D might be TRBD1 (6 bases). Trimming pared 4 bases from V and 0 bases from J, leaving 11 bases between. The germline gives CDR1 SGHNT, CDR2 YYREEE (reference sequence). The CDR3 consists of 15 residues. DNA of the CDR3: TGTGCCAGCAGCAAGGACAGCTTCTCTGGAAACACCATATATTTT. Residues: CASSKDSFSGNTIYF.

V gene TRBV19 combines with J gene TRBJ1-1; TRBD1 might be the D (6 bases). The CDR3 sequence is 15 residues long. Looked up from germline, CDR1 is LNHDA and CDR2 is SQIVND (reference sequence). Deletions cut 3 bases from V and 7 bases from J, with 18 bases between. This CDR3 reads CASSMVRGGSGEAFF. CDR3 coding DNA: TGTGCCAGTAGTATGGTCCGGGGGGGCTCCGGTGAAGCTTTCTTT.

V usage is TRBV24-1 and J usage is TRBJ2-5; the match to TRBD2 covers 9 bases. J lost 4 bases, V lost 2 bases, and 7 bases had no gene match. Germline loops: CDR1 KGHDR, CDR2 SFDVKD. The CDR3 covers 16 residues. Here the CDR3 DNA reads TGTGCCACCAGTGATTCCCCGCGGGGGGGCGTAGAGACCCAGTACTTC. It is translated as CATSDSPRGGVETQYF.

CDR3 protein: CASSLPGGPNYGYTF. CDR3 sequence (DNA): TGTGCCAGCAGCTTGCCCGGGGGCCCCAACTATGGCTACACCTTC. The rearrangement joins TRBV5-5 to TRBJ1-2, with D possibly being TRBD1 (6 bases). With 1 base removed from V and 2 bases from J, the gap between germline ends came to 12 bases. CDR1 is SGHKS and CDR2 is YYEKEE in the germline V gene (reference sequence). This CDR3 contains 15 residues.

This sequence joins TRBV5-1 and TRBJ1-4, with 8 bases lining up with TRBD1. The germline V gene encodes CDR1 SGHRS and CDR2 YFSETQ. Losses at the gene ends were 3 bases for V and 5 bases for J; bases not matched to a gene: 6. The CDR3 is 15 amino acids. The CDR3 bases are TGCGCCAGCAGCTACCTGGGACAGGTGAATGAAAAACTGTTTTTT. Translation: CASSYLGQVNEKLFF.

This chain connects TRBV18 to TRBJ1-1; 8 nucleotides align to TRBD1. Looked up from germline, CDR1 is KGHSH and CDR2 is LQKENI. Trimming took 3 bases from V and 6 from J; bases not matched to a gene: 3. This CDR3 has 13 residues. The CDR3 sequence is CASSPDRGAEAFF. CDR3 nucleotide sequence: TGTGCCAGCTCACCTGACAGGGGCGCTGAAGCTTTCTTT. The full variable domain, its missing parts supplied by reference TRBV18 and TRBJ1-1, is NAGVMQNPRHLVRRRGQEARLRCSPMKGHSHVYWYRQLPEEGLKFMVYLQKENIIDESGMPKERFSAEFPKEGPSILRIQQVVRGDSAAYFCASSPDRGAEAFFGQGTRLTVV.

With regard to this clone: A read error may account for a junction end that differs from germline. The chain carries TRBV5-5 and TRBJ1-1; no clear D. The CDR3 loop spans 13 amino acids. Germline V gene sequence: CDR1 SGHKS, CDR2 YYEKEE (reference sequence). The CDR3 reads CASTLAQNTEAFF. In DNA, the CDR3 is TGTGCCAGCACCTTGGCACAGAACACTGAAGCTTTCTTT.

This chain connects TRBV7-8 to TRBJ2-7, with 10 bases that match TRBD1. The CDR3 runs to 14 residues. J was trimmed by 6 bases and V by 3 bases; bases with no gene match: 5. Germline CDR1 SGHVS, CDR2 FQNEAQ. This CDR3 is CASSFRGQGTEQYF. The CDR3 region has the DNA TGTGCCAGCAGCTTTCGGGGACAGGGGACCGAGCAGTACTTC.

J is TRBJ1-1 and V is TRBV19; a weak D match, TRBD1 (6 bases). The germline gives CDR1 LNHDA, CDR2 SQIVND (reference sequence). Trimming removed 5 bases at V and 8 bases at J, with 12 bases between. The CDR3 is made up of 12 amino acids. The CDR3: CASSPGVAEAFF. CDR3 bases: TGTGCCAGTAGTCCAGGGGTTGCAGAAGCTTTCTTT.

This sequence joins TRBV4-3 and TRBJ2-7; possibly TRBD1 for D (5 bases). Germline V gene data show CDR1 as LGHNA and CDR2 as YSLEER. Trimming shortened V by 1 base and J by 2 bases, and 12 bases separated the two germline ends. There are 15 residues in the CDR3. The DNA for the CDR3 is TGCGCCAGCAGCCAAGGTGCGGACACCGCCTACGAGCAGTACTTC. Protein sequence: CASSQGADTAYEQYF.

The chain employs TRBV6-2 or TRBV6-3 and TRBJ2-7; 12 bases map to TRBD2. Losses at the gene ends were 6 bases for V and 0 bases for J; bases not matched to a gene: 3. The CDR3 loop spans 15 amino acids. Germline V gene lookup returns CDR1 MNHEY and CDR2 SVGEGT. DNA of the CDR3: TGTGCCAGCAGCGGACTAGCGGGGCCCTCCTACGAGCAGTACTTC. It translates to CASSGLAGPSYEQYF.

This chain uses TRBV7-3 with TRBJ2-5, with D perhaps TRBD2 (7 bases). V was clipped by 2 bases and J by 4 bases, with 14 bases between them. The CDR3 extends over 15 amino acids. Germline CDR1 is SGHTA and CDR2 is FQGTGA. CDR3 sequence reads: CASSLGRGGGETQYF. In DNA form, the CDR3 reads TGTGCCAGCAGCTTAGGCCGCGGGGGCGGAGAGACCCAGTACTTC.

V gene TRBV6-6 combines with J gene TRBJ2-1; 10 bases are shared with TRBD2. V was clipped by 5 bases and J by 2 bases; unmatched bases: 9. CDR1 and CDR2 from the germline V gene are MNHNY and SVGAGI (reference sequence). The CDR3 consists of 17 residues. The CDR3, as DNA: TGTGCCAGCAGTCCACCCATAAGCGGGGGGGCCTACAATGAGCAGTTCTTC. This translates into CASSPPISGGAYNEQFF.

V is TRBV28 and J is TRBJ1-5, with 11 positions matching TRBD1. Losses at the gene ends were 8 bases for V and 4 bases for J; bases not matched to a gene: 4. Germline assignment: CDR1 MDHEN and CDR2 SYDVKM. The CDR3 length is 14 residues. CDR3 bases: TGTGCCAGCTCAGGGACAGGGGGTAATCAGCCCCAGCATTTT. Residues: CASSGTGGNQPQHF.

This sequence joins TRBV5-1 and TRBJ1-3; no firm D call. Trimming shortened V by 5 bases and J by 6 bases, and 15 bases separated the two germline ends. CDR1 SGHRS and CDR2 YFSETQ come from the germline V gene. The CDR3 has 14 residues. In DNA form, the CDR3 reads TGCGCCAGCAGTGAAGGCGCACCTCTAAACACCATATATTTT. It translates to CASSEGAPLNTIYF.

This sequence joins TRBV5-4 and TRBJ2-7, with D maybe TRBD2 (7 bases). The ends were cut back, 4 bases at V and 6 bases at J, with 23 bases in the middle. The length of the CDR3 is 16 residues. Germline values: CDR1 SGHNT, CDR2 YYREEE (reference sequence). CDR3: CASSPKGGGFRREQYF. CDR3 nucleotides: TGTGCCAGCAGCCCCAAGGGGGGGGGCTTTCGTCGCGAGCAGTACTTC.

V is TRBV28 and J is TRBJ2-2, with 8 bases matching TRBD2. Trimming removed 7 bases from V and 11 bases from J; junction bases left unmatched: 6. The CDR3 spans 12 residues. Germline values: CDR1 MDHEN, CDR2 SYDVKM. The CDR3: CASTHREGELFF. In nucleotides, the CDR3 is TGTGCCAGCACCCACCGGGAGGGAGAGCTGTTTTTT. Drawing the rest from reference TRBV28 and TRBJ2-2, the complete variable domain is DVKVTQSSRYLVKRTGEKVFLECVQDMDHENMFWYRQDPGLGLRLIYFSYDVKMKEKGDIPEGYSVSREKKERFSLILESASTNQTSMYLCASTHREGELFFGEGSRLTVL.

This clone was seen more than once but under ten times. This chain uses TRBV27 with TRBJ2-7; 8 positions match TRBD2. This CDR3 comprises 13 residues. J was trimmed by 3 bases and V by 8 bases; bases with no gene match: 6. Germline CDR1 reads MNHEY; CDR2 reads SMNVEV (reference sequence). The CDR3 reads CASSHGGGYEQYF. The CDR3 DNA is TGTGCCAGCTCCCACGGGGGGGGCTACGAGCAGTACTTC.

The table lists this clone with a few counts. The chain couples TRBV4-2 to TRBJ2-5, with 10 bases matching TRBD2. This CDR3 comprises 15 residues. CDR1 and CDR2 (germline): LGHNA, YNFKEQ. V lost 0 bases to trimming and J lost 7 bases; unmatched junction nucleotides: 5. The CDR3, as DNA: TGTGCCAGCAGCCAAGAAGCGGGGGGGTCGTCGACCCAGTACTTC. Translated, it gives CASSQEAGGSSTQYF.

This rearrangement joins TRBV18 to TRBJ1-1; 7 bases align to TRBD1. The junction had 5 bases not matched to a gene; V was cut back by 2 bases and J by 5 bases. The CDR3 has 14 residues. Germline CDR1 and CDR2: KGHSH and LQKENI. CDR3 bases: TGTGCCAGCTCACCAAATACAGGGGAAACTGAAGCTTTCTTT. This codes for CASSPNTGETEAFF.

The chain couples TRBV6-6 to TRBJ1-2; 7 positions agree with TRBD1. Germline V gene data show CDR1 as MNHNY and CDR2 as SVGAGI (reference sequence). The CDR3 is 15 residues long. With V trimmed by 2 bases and J by 7 bases, 10 bases remained unmatched. CDR3 sequence: CASSYDGQASRGYTF. DNA of the CDR3: TGTGCCAGCAGTTACGACGGACAGGCGAGTCGTGGCTACACCTTC.

This clone was seen only once. Written as DNA, the CDR3 is TGTGCCAGCAGTACACAGGGGAACTATGGCTACACCTTC. Amino acids: CASSTQGNYGYTF. The V and J genes are TRBV2 and TRBJ1-2; TRBD1 aligns across 7 bases. The junction had 2 bases not matched to a gene; V was cut back by 5 bases and J by 2 bases. Per germline, CDR1 SNHLY and CDR2 FYNNEI. CDR3 size: 13 residues.

This clone appeared a single time. The genes are TRBV4-1 and TRBJ1-3, with D possibly matching TRBD1 (5 bases). Trimming removed 2 bases from V and 2 bases from J, with 13 bases in between. The CDR3 has 16 amino acids. The germline CDR1 and CDR2 sequences are MGHRA and YSYEKL. The CDR3 spells CASSQRGTQTGNTIYF. As DNA, the CDR3 is TGCGCCAGCAGCCAAAGAGGGACTCAAACTGGAAACACCATATATTTT.

V is TRBV2 and J is TRBJ2-5, with 10 bases lining up with TRBD1. Germline V gene lookup returns CDR1 SNHLY and CDR2 FYNNEI. Trimming at V came to 1 base and at J to 2 bases, leaving 1 base not matched to a gene. There are 15 residues in the CDR3. CDR3 DNA: TGTGCCAGCAGTGAAGAGGGACAGGGGCAAGAGACCCAGTACTTC. As protein: CASSEEGQGQETQYF. Using reference TRBV2 and TRBJ2-5 for the parts outside the CDR3, the full variable domain is EPEVTQTPSHQVTQMGQEVILRCVPISNHLYFYWYRQILGQKVEFLVSFYNNEISEKSEIFDDQFSVERPDGSNFTLKIRSTKLEDSAMYFCASSEEGQGQETQYFGPGTRLLVL.

The J gene is TRBJ2-7, the V gene TRBV25-1; possible D gene TRBD2, 5 bases. The CDR3 is 16 amino acids. V was trimmed by 3 bases and J by 5 bases, leaving 20 bases between them. Germline V CDR1 and CDR2: MGHDK, SYGVNS. The CDR3 bases are TGTGCCAGCAGTGACTCCGGACGGGGTGGATTCGACGAGCAGTACTTC. Translated, it gives CASSDSGRGGFDEQYF.

The rearrangement uses TRBV11-3 and TRBJ2-1; 8 nucleotides match TRBD2. Germline V gene lookup returns CDR1 SGHNT and CDR2 YENEEA. V lost 4 bases and J lost 10; bases outside the gene matches: 9. The CDR3 loop spans 14 amino acids. CDR3 protein: CASSSPPAGGEQFF. The CDR3 bases are TGTGCCAGCAGCTCCCCCCCGGCGGGGGGAGAGCAGTTCTTC. Filled out from reference TRBV11-3 and TRBJ2-1, the complete variable domain reads EAGVVQSPRYKIIEKKQPVAFWCNPISGHNTLYWYLQNLGQGPELLIRYENEEAVDDSQLPKDRFSAERLKGVDSTLKIQPAELGDSAVYLCASSSPPAGGEQFFGPGTRLTVL.

The CDR3 region has the DNA TGTGCCAGCAGCAATTACCTAGGGACGGACGAATTCACAGATACGCAGTATTTT. Translation gives CASSNYLGTDEFTDTQYF. The chain links TRBV14 to TRBJ2-3; perhaps D is TRBD1 or TRBD2 (5 bases each). The germline gives CDR1 SGHDN, CDR2 FVKESK. V was trimmed by 5 bases and J by 2 bases, leaving 23 bases between them. This CDR3 is built from 18 residues.

The chain has TRBV7-3 and TRBJ2-2, with D tentatively TRBD2 (5 bases). CDR1 and CDR2 from the germline V gene are SGHTA and FQGTGA. Trimming left V 2 bases short and J 1 base short, with 5 bases between. This CDR3 is 14 amino acids long. The CDR3 sequence is CASSLGRNTGELFF. The DNA of the CDR3 is TGTGCCAGCAGCTTAGGGAGGAACACCGGGGAGCTGTTTTTT.

This rearrangement joins TRBV6-2 or TRBV6-3 to TRBJ1-1, with unresolved D. With 2 bases removed from V and 6 bases from J, the gap between germline ends came to 10 bases. Germline lookup yields CDR1 MNHEY and CDR2 SVGEGT. The length of the CDR3 is 13 residues. The CDR3 is CASSYARAPEAFF. The CDR3 nucleotides read TGTGCCAGCAGTTACGCGAGGGCCCCTGAAGCTTTCTTT.